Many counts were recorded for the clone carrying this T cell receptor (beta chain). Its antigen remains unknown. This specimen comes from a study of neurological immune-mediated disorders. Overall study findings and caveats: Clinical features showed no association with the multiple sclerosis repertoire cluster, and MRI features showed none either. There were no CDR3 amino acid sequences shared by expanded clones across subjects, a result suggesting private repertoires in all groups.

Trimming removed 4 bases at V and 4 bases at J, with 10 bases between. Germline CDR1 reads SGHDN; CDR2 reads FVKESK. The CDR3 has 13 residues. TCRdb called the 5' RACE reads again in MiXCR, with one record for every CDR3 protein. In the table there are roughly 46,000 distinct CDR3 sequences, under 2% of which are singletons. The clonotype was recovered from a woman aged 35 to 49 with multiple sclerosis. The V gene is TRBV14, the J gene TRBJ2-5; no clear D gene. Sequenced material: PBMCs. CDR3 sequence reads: CASSPDLAETQYF. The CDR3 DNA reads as TGTGCCAGCAGCCCCGATCTGGCAGAGACCCAGTACTTC.